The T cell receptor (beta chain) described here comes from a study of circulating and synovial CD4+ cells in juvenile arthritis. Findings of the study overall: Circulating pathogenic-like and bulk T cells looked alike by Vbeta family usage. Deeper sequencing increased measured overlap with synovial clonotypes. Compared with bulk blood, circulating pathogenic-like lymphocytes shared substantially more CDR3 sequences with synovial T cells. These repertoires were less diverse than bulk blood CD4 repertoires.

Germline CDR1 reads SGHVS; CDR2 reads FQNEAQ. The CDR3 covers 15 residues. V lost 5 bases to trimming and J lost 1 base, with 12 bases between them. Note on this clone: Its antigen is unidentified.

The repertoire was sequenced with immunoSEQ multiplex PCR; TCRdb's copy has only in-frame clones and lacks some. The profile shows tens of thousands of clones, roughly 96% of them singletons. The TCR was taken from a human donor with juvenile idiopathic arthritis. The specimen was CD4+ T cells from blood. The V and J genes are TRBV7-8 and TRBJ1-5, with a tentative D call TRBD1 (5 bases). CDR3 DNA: TGTGCCAGCAGCGATACGGGACTCAGCAATCAGCCCCAGCATTTT. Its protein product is CASSDTGLSNQPQHF.